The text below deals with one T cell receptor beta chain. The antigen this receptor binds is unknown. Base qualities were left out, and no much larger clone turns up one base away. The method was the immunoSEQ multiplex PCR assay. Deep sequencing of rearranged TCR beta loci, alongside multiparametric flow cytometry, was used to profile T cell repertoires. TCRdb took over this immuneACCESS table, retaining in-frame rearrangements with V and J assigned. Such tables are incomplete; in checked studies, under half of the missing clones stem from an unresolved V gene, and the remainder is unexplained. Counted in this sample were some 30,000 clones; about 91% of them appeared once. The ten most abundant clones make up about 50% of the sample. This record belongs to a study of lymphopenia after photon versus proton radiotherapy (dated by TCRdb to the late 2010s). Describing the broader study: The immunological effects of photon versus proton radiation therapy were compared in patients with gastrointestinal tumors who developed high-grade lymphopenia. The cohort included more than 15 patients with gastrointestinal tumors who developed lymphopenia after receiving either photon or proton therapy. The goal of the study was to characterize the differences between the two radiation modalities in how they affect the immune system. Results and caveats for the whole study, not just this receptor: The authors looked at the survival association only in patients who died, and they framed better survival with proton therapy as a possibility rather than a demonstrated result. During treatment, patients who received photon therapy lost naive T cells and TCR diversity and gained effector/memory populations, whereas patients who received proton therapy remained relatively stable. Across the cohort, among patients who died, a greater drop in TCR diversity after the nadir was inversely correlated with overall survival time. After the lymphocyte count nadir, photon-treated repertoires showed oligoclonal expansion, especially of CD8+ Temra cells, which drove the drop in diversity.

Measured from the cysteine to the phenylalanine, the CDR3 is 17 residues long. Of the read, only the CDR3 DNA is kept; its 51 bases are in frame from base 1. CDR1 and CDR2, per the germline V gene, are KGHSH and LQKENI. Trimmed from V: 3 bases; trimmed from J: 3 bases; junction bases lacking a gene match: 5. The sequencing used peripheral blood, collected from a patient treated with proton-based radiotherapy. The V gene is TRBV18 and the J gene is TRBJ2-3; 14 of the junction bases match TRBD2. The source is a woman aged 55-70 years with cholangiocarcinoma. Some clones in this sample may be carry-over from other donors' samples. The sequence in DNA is TGTGCCAGCTCACCCACAGGGACTAGCGGGAGTACAGATACGCAGTATTTT. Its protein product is CASSPTGTSGSTDTQYF.